These 8 T cell receptor gamma chains came from one sample sequenced in a study of gamma delta lymphoproliferative disorders and STAT genes. The receptor sequences were amplified from genomic DNA of peripheral blood mononuclear cells. TCRdb made new clone calls on the multiplex PCR reads using CATT. Among 2,000 to 2,500 gamma-chain clones, around a tenth were seen once, and the ten largest hold under 10%. The sequenced sample was blood. The source of these receptors is a human donor in good health.

This clone is termed medium-sized. V and J are TRGV10 and TRGJP1. No J gene is reported in TCRdb; it was inferred here by comparing the DNA with germline. TRGV10 is assigned to the ORF class and has an uncertain function. J gave up 0 bases and V 8 bases, and 1 base lay outside the gene matches. This CDR3 spans 13 amino acids. The DNA for the CDR3 is TGTGCTGCGTGGGATACCACTGGTTGGTTCAAGATATTT. It specifies CAAWDTTGWFKIF.

Within the sample, this clone is medium-sized. In nucleotides, the CDR3 is TGTGCTGCGTGGGATCTACTGACCACTGGTTGGTTCAAGATATTT. Translation gives CAAWDLLTTGWFKIF. The rearrangement uses TRGV10 and TRGJP1. The J gene is absent in TCRdb and was assigned here via DNA matching to germline. TRGV10 is noted as an ORF with a role that remains uncertain. V was pared by 8 bases and J by 2 bases, with 9 bases of the junction left unmatched. The CDR3 totals 15 residues.

Concerning this clone: This likely traces to a read error, being one base from a far larger clone. Other DNA sequences in the sample encode the same CDR3. J is TRGJ1 or TRGJ2 and V is TRGV2. Germline matching of the DNA provided the J gene here, since TCRdb leaves it blank. V lost 4 bases to trimming and J lost 1 base; unmatched junction nucleotides: 7. Germline CDR1 EGSNGY, CDR2 YDSYNSKV. This CDR3 spans 14 amino acids. This CDR3 reads CATWDVNNYYKKLF. CDR3 sequence (DNA): TGTGCCACCTGGGATGTCAACAATTATTATAAGAAACTCTTT.

This clone was observed many times. This chain links TRGV10 with TRGJ1 or TRGJ2. Germline matching of the DNA provided the J gene here, since TCRdb leaves it blank. TRGV10 is marked as an open reading frame, function uncertain. The CDR3 length is 12 residues. V gave up 8 bases and J gave up 0 bases; unmatched junction bases: 2. The CDR3 nucleotides read TGTGCTGCGTGGCTGAATTATTATAAGAAACTCTTT. Translated: CAAWLNYYKKLF.

About this clone: TCRdb's listed protein matches a much larger clone and diverges from this DNA's translation at residue 12, likely through a read error; the protein shown comes from the DNA. The V gene call is TRGV2, and the J gene call is absent. The CDR3 has 14 residues. The germline V gene has CDR1 EGSNGY and CDR2 YDSYNSKV. CDR3 bases: TGTGCCACCTGGGCCCGGACCGTTTATTATAAGAGACTCTTT. It is translated as CATWARTVYYKRLF.

In this sample, this clone is medium-sized (0.01 to 0.1%). This chain joins TRGV9 and TRGJP. The J gene comes from matching the DNA to germline here; TCRdb lacks it. The CDR3 totals 17 residues. Germline-derived CDR1 and CDR2 are GITISATS and ISYDGTV (reference sequence). V dropped 0 bases and J dropped 7; count of bases not matched to a gene: 6. This chain's CDR3 is CALWEVYRELGKKIKVF. The CDR3 DNA reads TGTGCCTTGTGGGAGGTGTATCGGGAGTTGGGCAAAAAAATCAAGGTATTT.

This clone is classed as medium-sized. The rearrangement links TRGV2 to TRGJ1 or TRGJ2. TCRdb is silent on the J gene; assignment here came from matching the DNA to germline. The ends lost 3 bases at V and 7 bases at J; junction bases unmatched: 9. This CDR3 has 13 residues. From germline, CDR1 is EGSNGY and CDR2 YDSYNSKV. The CDR3 sequence: CATWDRREYKKLF. CDR3 bases: TGTGCCACCTGGGACCGCCGGGAGTATAAGAAACTCTTT.

This clone was counted a few times. TCRdb's entry gives the protein of a much larger clone, which mismatches this DNA's translation at residue 13, likely from a read error; the protein reported here is translated from the DNA. The rearrangement uses TRGV9 and TRGJP1. The J gene is absent in TCRdb and was assigned here via DNA matching to germline. Germline CDR1 and CDR2: GITISATS and ISYDGTV (reference sequence). This CDR3 contains 16 residues. Here the CDR3 reads CALWEVSWATGWLKIF. Written as DNA, the CDR3 is TGTGCCTTGTGGGAGGTGAGTTGGGCCACTGGTTGGCTCAAGATATTT.